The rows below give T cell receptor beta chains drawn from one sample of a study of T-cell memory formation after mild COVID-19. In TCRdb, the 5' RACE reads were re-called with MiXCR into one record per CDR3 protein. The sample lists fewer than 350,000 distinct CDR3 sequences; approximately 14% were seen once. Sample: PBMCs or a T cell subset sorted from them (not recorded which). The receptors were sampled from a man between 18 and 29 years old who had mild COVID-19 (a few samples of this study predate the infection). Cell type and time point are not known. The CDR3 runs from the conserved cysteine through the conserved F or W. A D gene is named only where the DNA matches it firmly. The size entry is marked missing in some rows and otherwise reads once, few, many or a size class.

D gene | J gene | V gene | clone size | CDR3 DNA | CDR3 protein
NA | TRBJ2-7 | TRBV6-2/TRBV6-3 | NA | TGTGCCAGCAGTACGGACTACTCCTACGAGCAGTACTTC | CASSTDYSYEQYF
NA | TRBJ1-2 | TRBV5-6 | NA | TGTGCCAGCAGCCAACAGGATCCGGATGGCTACACCTTC | CASSQQDPDGYTF
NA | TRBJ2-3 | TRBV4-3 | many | TGCGCCAGCAGTTGGGGCACAGATACGCAGTATTTT | CASSWGTDTQYF
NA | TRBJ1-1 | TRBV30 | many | TGTGCCTTAGAGGGAATGAACACTGAAGCTTTCTTT | CALEGMNTEAFF
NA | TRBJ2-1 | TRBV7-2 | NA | TGTGCCAGCAGCCCCCGGGATAACAATGAGCAGTTCTTC | CASSPRDNNEQFF
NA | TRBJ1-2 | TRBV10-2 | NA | TGCGCCAGCAGTGACCCCTCCCGGAGGGGTGATGGCTACACCTTC | CASSDPSRRGDGYTF
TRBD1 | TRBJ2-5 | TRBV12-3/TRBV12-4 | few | TGTGCCAGCGGCTGGACAGGGCTGGAGACCCAGTACTTC | CASGWTGLETQYF
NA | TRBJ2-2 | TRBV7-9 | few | TGTGCCAGCAGCTTATTTACAGACACCGGGGAGCTGTTTTTT | CASSLFTDTGELFF
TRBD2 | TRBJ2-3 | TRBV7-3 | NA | TGTGCGGGAGGGACCGGGACCTCCTCCACCCTACATGGAGATACGCAGTATTTT | CAGGTGTSSTLHGDTQYF
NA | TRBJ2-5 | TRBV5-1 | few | TGCGCCAGCAGCTTGGCTGGACGGGGGCAAGAGACCCAGTACTTC | CASSLAGRGQETQYF
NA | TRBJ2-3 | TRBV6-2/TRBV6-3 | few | TGTGCCAGCAGTTACCTGGTTTCCGCAGATACGCAGTATTTT | CASSYLVSADTQYF
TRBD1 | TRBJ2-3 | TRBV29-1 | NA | TGCAGCGTCATACCACCGGGACAGGGAACAGATACGCAGTATTTT | CSVIPPGQGTDTQYF
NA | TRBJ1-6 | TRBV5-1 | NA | TGCGCCAGCAGCCAAAGTGGGGGGGGTTCACCCCTCCACTTT | CASSQSGGGSPLHF
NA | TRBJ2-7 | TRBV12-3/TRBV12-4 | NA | TGTGCCAGCAGTTTCGTCGGGTACGAGCAGTACTTC | CASSFVGYEQYF
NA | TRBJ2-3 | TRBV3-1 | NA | TGTGCCAGCAGTTTGCCTCACGGTGTAAGCCCAGATACGCAGTATTTT | CASSLPHGVSPDTQYF
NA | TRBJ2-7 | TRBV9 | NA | TGTGCCAGCAGCGTTGACGGGGTCCCCTACGAGCAGTACTTC | CASSVDGVPYEQYF
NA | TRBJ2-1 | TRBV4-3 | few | TGCGCCAGCAGCCAAGAAGCCACTAGCTCCTACAATGAGCAGTTCTTC | CASSQEATSSYNEQFF
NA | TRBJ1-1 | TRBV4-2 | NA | TGTGCCAGCAGCCAAGAGGGTTCGTGGAACACTGAAGCTTTCTTT | CASSQEGSWNTEAFF
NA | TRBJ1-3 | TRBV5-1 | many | TGCGCCAGCAGCTCCGGGCGAGGTGGGTCGGACACCATATATTTT | CASSSGRGGSDTIYF
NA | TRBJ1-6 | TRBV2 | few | TGTGCCAGCACCATCAACGGGGGCGCGGGTAATTCACCCCTCCACTTT | CASTINGGAGNSPLHF
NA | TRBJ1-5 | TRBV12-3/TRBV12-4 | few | TGTGCCAGCAGTCTAGGGTGGTCTCAGCCCCAGCATTTT | CASSLGWSQPQHF
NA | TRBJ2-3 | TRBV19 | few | TGTGCCAGTAGTATAGGTAGCACTTCCACAGATACGCAGTATTTT | CASSIGSTSTDTQYF
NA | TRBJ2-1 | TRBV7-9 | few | TGTGCCAGCAGCCGCCCTAGCGAGGGGAAATCGGAGTTCTTC | CASSRPSEGKSEFF
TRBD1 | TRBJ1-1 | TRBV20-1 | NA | TGCAGTGCTAGACCGTTAGACAGGGTTACTGAAGCTTTCTTT | CSARPLDRVTEAFF
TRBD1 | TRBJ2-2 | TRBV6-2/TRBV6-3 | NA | TGTGCCAGTCCTGGACAGGAACACACCGGGGAGCTGTTTTTT | CASPGQEHTGELFF
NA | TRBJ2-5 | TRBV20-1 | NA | TGCAGTGCTACAGGGTTGACAGAGACCCAGTACTTC | CSATGLTETQYF
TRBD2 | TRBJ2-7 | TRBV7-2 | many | TGTGCCAGCAGCTTAGCGCGGGGGGGCTACGAGCAGTACTTC | CASSLARGGYEQYF
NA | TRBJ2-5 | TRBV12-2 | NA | TGTGCAAGTCGCATCCCGGCAGGATATCAAGAGACCCAGTACTTC | CASRIPAGYQETQYF
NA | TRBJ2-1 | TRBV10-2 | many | TGCGCCGTACTCCGGGACAATTACAATGAGCAGTTCTTC | CAVLRDNYNEQFF
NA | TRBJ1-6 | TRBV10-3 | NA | TGTGCCATCACCGTTAATGGGACTCCAAATTCACCCCTCCACTTT | CAITVNGTPNSPLHF
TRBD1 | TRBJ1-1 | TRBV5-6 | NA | TGTGCCAGCAGCGGATGGGACAGGGCCAACACTGAAGCTTTCTTT | CASSGWDRANTEAFF
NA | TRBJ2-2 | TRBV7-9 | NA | TGTGCCAGCAGCTCCGGGCCAACGAACACCGGGGAGCTGTTTTTT | CASSSGPTNTGELFF
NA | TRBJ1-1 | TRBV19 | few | TGTGCCAGTAGTTCGACGGCCAGAAGGGGGACCACTGAAGCTTTCTTT | CASSSTARRGTTEAFF
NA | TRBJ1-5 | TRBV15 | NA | TGTGCCACCAGCAGAGAGGAAGCAGGGCCCGGTCAGCCCCAGCATTTT | CATSREEAGPGQPQHF
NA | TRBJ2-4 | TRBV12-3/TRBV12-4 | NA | TGTGCCAGCAGTCAGGGACCCCGAAACATTCAGTACTTC | CASSQGPRNIQYF
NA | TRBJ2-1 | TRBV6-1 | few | TGTGCCAGCTCCGGGACTCTCTACAATGAGCAGTTCTTC | CASSGTLYNEQFF
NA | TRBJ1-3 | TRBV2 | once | TGTGCCAGCAGTGTTTCGGACGCGTCTGGAAACACCATATATTTT | CASSVSDASGNTIYF
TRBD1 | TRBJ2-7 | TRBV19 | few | TGTGCCAGTAGTCCCGGGACAGGGAAATCCTACGAGCAGTACTTC | CASSPGTGKSYEQYF
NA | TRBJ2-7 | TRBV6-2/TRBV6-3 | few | TGTGCCAGCAGTTACCAGGGGAAGCGGCCCTACGAGCAGTACTTC | CASSYQGKRPYEQYF
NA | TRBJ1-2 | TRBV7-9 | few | TGTGCCAGCAGTCCGCAAGGGGAGAGCTACACCTTC | CASSPQGESYTF
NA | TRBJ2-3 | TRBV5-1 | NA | TGCGCCAGCAGCACCAAGGACGGGATCAGCACAGATACGCAGTATTTT | CASSTKDGISTDTQYF
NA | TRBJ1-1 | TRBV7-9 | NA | TGTGCCAGTAGGTTTGGGGGGACTGAAGCTTTCTTT | CASRFGGTEAFF
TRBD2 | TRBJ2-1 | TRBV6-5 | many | TGTGCCAGCAGATACAGGGCGGGGGGGTCGAATGAGCAGTTCTTC | CASRYRAGGSNEQFF
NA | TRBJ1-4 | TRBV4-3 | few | TGCGCCAGCAGCCAAGGAGAGGGGAAAGAAAAACTGTTTTTT | CASSQGEGKEKLFF
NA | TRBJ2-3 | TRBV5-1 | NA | TGCGCCAGCGACGGAGGGCCCACAGATACGCAGTATTTT | CASDGGPTDTQYF